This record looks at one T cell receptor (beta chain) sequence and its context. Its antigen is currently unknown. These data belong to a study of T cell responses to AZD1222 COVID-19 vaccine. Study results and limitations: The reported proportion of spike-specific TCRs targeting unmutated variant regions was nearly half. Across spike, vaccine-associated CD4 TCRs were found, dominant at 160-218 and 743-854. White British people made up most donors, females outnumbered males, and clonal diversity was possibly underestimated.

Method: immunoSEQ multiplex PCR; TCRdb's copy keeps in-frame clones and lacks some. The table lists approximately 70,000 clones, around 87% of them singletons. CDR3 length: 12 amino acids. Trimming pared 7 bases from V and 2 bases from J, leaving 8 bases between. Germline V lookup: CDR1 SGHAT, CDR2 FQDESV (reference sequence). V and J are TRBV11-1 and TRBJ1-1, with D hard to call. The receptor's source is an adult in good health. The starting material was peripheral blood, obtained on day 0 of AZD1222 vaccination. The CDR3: CASTVGNTEAFF. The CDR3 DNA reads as TGTGCCAGCACTGTCGGCAACACTGAAGCTTTCTTT.